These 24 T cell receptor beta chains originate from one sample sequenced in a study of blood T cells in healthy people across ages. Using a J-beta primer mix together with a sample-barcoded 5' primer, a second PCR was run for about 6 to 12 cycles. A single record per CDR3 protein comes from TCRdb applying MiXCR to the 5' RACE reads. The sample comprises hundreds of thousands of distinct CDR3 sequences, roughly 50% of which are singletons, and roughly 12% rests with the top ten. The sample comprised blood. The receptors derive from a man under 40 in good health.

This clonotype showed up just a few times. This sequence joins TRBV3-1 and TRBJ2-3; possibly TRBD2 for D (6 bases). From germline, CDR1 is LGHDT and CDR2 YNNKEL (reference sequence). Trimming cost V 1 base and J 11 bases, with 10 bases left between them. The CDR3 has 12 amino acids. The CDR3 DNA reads TGTGCCAGCAGCCAAGGTGTGGGGGGGCAGTATTTT. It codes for CASSQGVGGQYF.

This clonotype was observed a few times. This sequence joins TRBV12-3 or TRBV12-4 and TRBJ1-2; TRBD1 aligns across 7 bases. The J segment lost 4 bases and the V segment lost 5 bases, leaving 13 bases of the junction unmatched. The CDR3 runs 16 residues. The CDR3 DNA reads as TGTGCCAGCAGTGCCACCCCGACAGGGCTAAGCTATGGCTACACCTTC. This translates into CASSATPTGLSYGYTF.

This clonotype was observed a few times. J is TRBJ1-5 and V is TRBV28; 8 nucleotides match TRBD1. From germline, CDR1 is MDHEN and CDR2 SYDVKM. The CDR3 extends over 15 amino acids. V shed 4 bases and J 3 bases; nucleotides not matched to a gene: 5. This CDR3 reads CASSSRTGINQPQHF. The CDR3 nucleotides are TGTGCCAGCAGTTCAAGGACAGGGATCAATCAGCCCCAGCATTTT.

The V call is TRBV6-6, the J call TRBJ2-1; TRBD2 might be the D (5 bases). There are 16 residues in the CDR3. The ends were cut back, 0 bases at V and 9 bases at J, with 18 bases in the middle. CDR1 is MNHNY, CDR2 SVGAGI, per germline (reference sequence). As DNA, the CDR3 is TGTGCCAGCAGTTACTCATCTAGCCCGGCCCTTAGTGAGCAGTTCTTC. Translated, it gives CASSYSSSPALSEQFF.

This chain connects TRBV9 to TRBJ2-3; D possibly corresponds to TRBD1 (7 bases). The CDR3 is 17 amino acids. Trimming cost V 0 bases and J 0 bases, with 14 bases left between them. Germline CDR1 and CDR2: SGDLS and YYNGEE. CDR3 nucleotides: TGTGCCAGCAGCGTAGAAGGAGGGGGCACAAGCACAGATACGCAGTATTTT. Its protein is CASSVEGGGTSTDTQYF. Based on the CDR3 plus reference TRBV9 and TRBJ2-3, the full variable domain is DSGVTQTPKHLITATGQRVTLRCSPRSGDLSVYWYQQSLDQGLQFLIQYYNGEERAKGNILERFSAQQFPDLHSELNLSSLELGDSALYFCASSVEGGGTSTDTQYFGPGTRLTVL.

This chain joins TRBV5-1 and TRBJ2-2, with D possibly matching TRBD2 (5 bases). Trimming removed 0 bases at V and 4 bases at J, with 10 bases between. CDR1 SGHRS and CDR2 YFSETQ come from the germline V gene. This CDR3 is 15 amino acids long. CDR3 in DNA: TGCGCCAGCAGCTTGGGAGACTACTCCACCGGGGAGCTGTTTTTT. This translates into CASSLGDYSTGELFF.

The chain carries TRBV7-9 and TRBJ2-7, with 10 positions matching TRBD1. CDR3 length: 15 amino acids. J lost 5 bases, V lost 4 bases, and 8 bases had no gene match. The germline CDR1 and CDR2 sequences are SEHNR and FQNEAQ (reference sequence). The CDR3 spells CASSSTDRGIDEQYF. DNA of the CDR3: TGTGCCAGCAGCTCTACGGACAGGGGGATCGACGAGCAGTACTTC.

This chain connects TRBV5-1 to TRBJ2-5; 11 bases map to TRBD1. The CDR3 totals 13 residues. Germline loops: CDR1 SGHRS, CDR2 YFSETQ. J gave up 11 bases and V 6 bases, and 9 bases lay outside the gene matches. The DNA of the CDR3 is TGCGCCAGCAAAGGACAGGGGGCGCCTGAGCAGTACTTC. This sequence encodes CASKGQGAPEQYF.

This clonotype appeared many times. The CDR3 loop is CASLDSTDTQYF. CDR3 DNA: TGCGCCAGCCTAGACAGCACAGATACGCAGTATTTT. J is TRBJ2-3 and V is TRBV5-1; D ambiguous. In germline, CDR1 is SGHRS, CDR2 YFSETQ. CDR3 length: 12 residues. V was clipped by 7 bases and J by 0 bases, with 6 bases between them.

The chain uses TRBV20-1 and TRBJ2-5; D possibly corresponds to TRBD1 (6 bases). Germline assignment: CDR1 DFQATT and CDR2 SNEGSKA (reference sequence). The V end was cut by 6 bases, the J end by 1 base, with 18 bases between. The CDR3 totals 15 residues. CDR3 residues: CSAYPGTGSQETQYF. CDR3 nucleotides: TGCAGTGCCTACCCAGGTACAGGGAGCCAAGAGACCCAGTACTTC.

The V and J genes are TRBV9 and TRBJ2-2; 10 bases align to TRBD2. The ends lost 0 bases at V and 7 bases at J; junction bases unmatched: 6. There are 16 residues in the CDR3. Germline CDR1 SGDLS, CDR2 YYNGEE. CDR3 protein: CASSVALLAGYGELFF. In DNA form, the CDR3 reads TGTGCCAGCAGCGTAGCTTTACTAGCGGGGTACGGGGAGCTGTTTTTT.

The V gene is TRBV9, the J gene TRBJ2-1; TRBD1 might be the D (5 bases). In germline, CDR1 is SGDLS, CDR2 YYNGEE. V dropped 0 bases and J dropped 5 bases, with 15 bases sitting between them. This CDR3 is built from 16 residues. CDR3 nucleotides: TGTGCCAGCAGCGTAGATGCAAGGGGCGCTCACAATGAGCAGTTCTTC. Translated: CASSVDARGAHNEQFF. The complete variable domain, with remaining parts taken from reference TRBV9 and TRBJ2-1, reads DSGVTQTPKHLITATGQRVTLRCSPRSGDLSVYWYQQSLDQGLQFLIQYYNGEERAKGNILERFSAQQFPDLHSELNLSSLELGDSALYFCASSVDARGAHNEQFFGPGTRLTVL.

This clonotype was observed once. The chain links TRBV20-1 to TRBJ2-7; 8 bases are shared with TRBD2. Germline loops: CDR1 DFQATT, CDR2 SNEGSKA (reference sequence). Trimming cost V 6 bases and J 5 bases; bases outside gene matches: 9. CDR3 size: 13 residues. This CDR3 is CSANTPAGDEQYF. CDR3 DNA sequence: TGCAGTGCCAATACCCCAGCGGGGGACGAGCAGTACTTC.

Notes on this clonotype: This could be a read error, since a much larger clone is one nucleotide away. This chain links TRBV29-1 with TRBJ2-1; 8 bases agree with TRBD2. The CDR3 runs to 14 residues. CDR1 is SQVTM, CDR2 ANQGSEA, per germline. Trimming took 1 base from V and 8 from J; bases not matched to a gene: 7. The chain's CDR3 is CSVEGLARHDEQFF. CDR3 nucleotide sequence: TGCAGCGTTGAAGGACTAGCGAGACACGATGAGCAGTTCTTC.

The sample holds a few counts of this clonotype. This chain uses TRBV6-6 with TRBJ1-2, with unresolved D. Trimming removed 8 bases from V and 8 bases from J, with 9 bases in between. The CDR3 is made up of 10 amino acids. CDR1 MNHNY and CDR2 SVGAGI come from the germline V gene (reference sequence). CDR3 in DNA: TGTGCCAGCCACCAAGGGGGCTACACCTTC. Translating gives CASHQGGYTF.

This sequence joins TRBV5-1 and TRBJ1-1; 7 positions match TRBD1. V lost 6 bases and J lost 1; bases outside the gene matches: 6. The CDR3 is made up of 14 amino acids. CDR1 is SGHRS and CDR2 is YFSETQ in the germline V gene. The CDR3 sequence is CASTEGQKNTEAFF. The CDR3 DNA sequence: TGCGCCAGCACCGAGGGACAGAAGAACACTGAAGCTTTCTTT.

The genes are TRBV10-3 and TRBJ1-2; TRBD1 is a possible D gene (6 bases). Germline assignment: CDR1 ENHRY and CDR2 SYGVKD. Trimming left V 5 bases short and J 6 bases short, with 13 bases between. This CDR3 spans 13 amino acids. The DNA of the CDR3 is TGTGCCATCAGTTCAACAGGGATGAATGGCTACACCTTC. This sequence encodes CAISSTGMNGYTF.

The CDR3 here is CASSFQNGGRADTQYF. CDR3 sequence (DNA): TGTGCCAGCAGCTTCCAAAACGGAGGGCGCGCAGATACGCAGTATTTT. The gene calls are TRBV7-3 and TRBJ2-3; the D gene is possibly TRBD2 (6 bases). There are 16 residues in the CDR3. Germline CDR1 reads SGHTA; CDR2 reads FQGTGA. The V and J ends lost 3 bases and 4 bases respectively, with 17 bases between them.

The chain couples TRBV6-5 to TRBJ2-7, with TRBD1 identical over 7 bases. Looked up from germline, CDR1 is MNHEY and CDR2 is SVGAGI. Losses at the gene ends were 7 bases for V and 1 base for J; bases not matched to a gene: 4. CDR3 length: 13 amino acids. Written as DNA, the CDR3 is TGTGCCAGCACTATGGACAGGTCCTACGAGCAGTACTTC. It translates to CASTMDRSYEQYF.

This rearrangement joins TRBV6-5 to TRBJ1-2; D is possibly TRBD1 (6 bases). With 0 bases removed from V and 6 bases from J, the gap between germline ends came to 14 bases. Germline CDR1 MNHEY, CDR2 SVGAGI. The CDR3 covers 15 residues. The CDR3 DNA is TGTGCCAGCAGTTACTCAAAAGGGGGTCCGGATGGCTACACCTTC. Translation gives CASSYSKGGPDGYTF.

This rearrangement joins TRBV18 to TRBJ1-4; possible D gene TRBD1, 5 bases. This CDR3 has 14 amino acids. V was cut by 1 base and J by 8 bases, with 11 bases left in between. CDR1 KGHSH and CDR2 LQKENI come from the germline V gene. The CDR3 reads CASSPLTGGEKLFF. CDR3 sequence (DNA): TGTGCCAGCTCACCACTAACAGGAGGGGAAAAACTGTTTTTT.

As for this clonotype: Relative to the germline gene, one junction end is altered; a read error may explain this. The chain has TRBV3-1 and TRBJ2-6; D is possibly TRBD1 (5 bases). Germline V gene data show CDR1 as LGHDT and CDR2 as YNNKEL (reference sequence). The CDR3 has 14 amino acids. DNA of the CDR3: TGTGCCAGCAGCCAAGGAGGTGGGGCCAGCGTCCTGACTTTC. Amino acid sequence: CASSQGGGASVLTF.

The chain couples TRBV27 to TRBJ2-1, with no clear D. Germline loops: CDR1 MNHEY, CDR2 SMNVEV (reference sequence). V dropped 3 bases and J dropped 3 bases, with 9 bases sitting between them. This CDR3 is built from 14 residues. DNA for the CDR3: TGTGCCAGCAGTTTTGGCAGGTTCTACAATGAGCAGTTCTTC. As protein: CASSFGRFYNEQFF.

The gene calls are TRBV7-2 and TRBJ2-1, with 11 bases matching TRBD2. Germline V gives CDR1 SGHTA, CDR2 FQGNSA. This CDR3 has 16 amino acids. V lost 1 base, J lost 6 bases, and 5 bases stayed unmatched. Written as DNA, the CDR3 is TGTGCCAGCAGCTTAGTTAGCGGGGGGGCGGGCAATGAGCAGTTCTTC. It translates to CASSLVSGGAGNEQFF. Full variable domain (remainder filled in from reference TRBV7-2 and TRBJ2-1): GAGVSQSPSNKVTEKGKDVELRCDPISGHTALYWYRQSLGQGLEFLIYFQGNSAPDKSGLPSDRFSAERTGGSVSTLTIQRTQQEDSAVYLCASSLVSGGAGNEQFFGPGTRLTVL.